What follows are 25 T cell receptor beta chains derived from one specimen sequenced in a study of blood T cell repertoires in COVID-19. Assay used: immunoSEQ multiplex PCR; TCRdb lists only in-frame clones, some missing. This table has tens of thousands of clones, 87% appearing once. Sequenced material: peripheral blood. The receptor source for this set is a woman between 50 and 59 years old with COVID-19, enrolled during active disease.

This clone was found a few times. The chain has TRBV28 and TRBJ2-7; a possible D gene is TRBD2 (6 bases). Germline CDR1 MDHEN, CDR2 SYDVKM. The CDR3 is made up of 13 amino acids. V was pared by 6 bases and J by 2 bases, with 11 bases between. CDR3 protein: CASRGTGPYEQYF. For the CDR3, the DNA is TGTGCCAGCAGGGGGACTGGGCCCTACGAGCAGTACTTC.

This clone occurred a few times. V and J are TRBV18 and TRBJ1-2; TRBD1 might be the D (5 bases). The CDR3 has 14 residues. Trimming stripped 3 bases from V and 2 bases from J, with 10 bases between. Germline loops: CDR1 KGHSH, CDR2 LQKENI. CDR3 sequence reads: CASSPVRGNYGYTF. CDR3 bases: TGTGCCAGCTCACCCGTTCGGGGGAACTATGGCTACACCTTC.

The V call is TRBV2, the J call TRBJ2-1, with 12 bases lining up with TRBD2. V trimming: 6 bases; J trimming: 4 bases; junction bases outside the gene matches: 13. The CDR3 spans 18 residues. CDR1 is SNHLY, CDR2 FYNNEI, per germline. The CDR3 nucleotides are TGTGCCAGCAGCGATCCGGGACTAGCGGGCCTACTTTACAATGAGCAGTTCTTC. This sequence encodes CASSDPGLAGLLYNEQFF.

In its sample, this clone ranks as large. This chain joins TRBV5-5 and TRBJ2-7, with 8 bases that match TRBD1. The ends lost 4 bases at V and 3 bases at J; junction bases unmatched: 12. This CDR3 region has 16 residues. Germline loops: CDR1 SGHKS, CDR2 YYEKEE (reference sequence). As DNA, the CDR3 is TGTGCCAGCAGCATCAGATTTGGACAGGGTGTCTACGAGCAGTACTTC. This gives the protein CASSIRFGQGVYEQYF.

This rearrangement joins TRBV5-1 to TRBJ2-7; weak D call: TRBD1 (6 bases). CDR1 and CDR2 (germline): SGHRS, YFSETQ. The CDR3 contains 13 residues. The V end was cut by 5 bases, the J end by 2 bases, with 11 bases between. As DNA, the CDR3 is TGCGCCAGCAGGCGACAGGCAGCCTACGAGCAGTACTTC. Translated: CASRRQAAYEQYF.

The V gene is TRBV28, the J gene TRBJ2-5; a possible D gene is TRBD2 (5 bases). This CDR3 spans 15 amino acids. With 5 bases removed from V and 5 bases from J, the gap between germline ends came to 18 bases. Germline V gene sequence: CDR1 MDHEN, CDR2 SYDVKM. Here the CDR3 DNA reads TGTGCCAGCAGTACTACGGTGGGAGTAAAGGAGACCCAGTACTTC. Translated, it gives CASSTTVGVKETQYF. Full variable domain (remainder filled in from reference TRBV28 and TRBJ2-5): DVKVTQSSRYLVKRTGEKVFLECVQDMDHENMFWYRQDPGLGLRLIYFSYDVKMKEKGDIPEGYSVSREKKERFSLILESASTNQTSMYLCASSTTVGVKETQYFGPGTRLLVL.

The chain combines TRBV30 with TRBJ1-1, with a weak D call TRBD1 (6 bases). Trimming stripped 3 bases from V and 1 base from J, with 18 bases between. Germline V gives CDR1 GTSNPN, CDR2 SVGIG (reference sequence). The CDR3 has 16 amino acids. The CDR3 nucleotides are TGTGCCTGGAGGAGGGGGGGCGCTCTGGGGAACACTGAAGCTTTCTTT. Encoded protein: CAWRRGGALGNTEAFF.

The CDR3 coding sequence is TGTGCCAGCAGCAATCAATGGACAGGGGGCGACTATGGCTACACCTTC. Translating gives CASSNQWTGGDYGYTF. The rearrangement links TRBV11-3 to TRBJ1-2, with 11 bases fitting TRBD1. Germline assignment: CDR1 SGHNT and CDR2 YENEEA. This CDR3 is built from 16 residues. The junction had 8 bases not matched to a gene; V was cut back by 5 bases and J by 3 bases.

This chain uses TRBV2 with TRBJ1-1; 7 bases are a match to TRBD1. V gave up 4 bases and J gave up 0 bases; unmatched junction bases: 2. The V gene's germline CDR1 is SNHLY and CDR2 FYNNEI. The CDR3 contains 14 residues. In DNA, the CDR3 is TGTGCCAGCAGTGTCGACAGGGTGAACACTGAAGCTTTCTTT. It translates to CASSVDRVNTEAFF.

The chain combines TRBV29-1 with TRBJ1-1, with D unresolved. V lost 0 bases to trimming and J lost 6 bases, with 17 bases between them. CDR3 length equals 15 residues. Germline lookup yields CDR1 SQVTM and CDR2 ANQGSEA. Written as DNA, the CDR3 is TGCAGCGTTGAAGATATCTCCCCCTTCCGGGCTGAAGCTTTCTTT. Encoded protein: CSVEDISPFRAEAFF.

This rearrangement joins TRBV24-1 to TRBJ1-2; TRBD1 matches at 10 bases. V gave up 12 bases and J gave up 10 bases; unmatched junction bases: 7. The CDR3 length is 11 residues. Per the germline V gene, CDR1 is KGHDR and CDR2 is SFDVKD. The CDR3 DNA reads TGTGCCGCAGCCGGGACAGGGGCCTACACCTTC. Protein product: CAAAGTGAYTF.

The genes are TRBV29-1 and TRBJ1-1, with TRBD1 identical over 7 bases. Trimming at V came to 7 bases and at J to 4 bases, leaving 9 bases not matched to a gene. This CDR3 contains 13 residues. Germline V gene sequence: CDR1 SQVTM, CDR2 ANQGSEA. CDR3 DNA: TGCAGCGCCAGGGTACCAGGGGGCACTGAAGCTTTCTTT. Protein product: CSARVPGGTEAFF.

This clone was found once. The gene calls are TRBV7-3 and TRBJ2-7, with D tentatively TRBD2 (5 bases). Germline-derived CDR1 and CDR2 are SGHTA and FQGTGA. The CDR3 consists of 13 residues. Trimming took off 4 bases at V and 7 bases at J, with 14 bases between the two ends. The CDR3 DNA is TGTGCCAGCAGCTGGTCCTTTGGGGAGGAGCAGTACTTC. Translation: CASSWSFGEEQYF. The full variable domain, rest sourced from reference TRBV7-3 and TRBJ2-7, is GAGVSQTPSNKVTEKGKYVELRCDPISGHTALYWYRQSLGQGPEFLIYFQGTGAADDSGLPNDRFFAVRPEGSVSTLKIQRTERGDSAVYLCASSWSFGEEQYFGPGTRLTVT.

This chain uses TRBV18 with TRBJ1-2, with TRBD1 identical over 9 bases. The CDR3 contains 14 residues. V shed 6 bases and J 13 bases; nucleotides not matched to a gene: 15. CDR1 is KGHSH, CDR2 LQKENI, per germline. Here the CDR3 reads CASSFSRDRDLRTF. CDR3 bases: TGTGCCAGCTCCTTCAGCCGGGACAGGGACCTTCGCACCTTC.

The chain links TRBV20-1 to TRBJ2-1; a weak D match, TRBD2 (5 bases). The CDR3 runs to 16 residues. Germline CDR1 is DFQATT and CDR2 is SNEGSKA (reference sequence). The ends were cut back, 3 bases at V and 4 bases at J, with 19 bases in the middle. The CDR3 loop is CSASRALTRDYNEQFF. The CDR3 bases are TGCAGTGCTAGTCGGGCACTCACCCGGGATTACAATGAGCAGTTCTTC.

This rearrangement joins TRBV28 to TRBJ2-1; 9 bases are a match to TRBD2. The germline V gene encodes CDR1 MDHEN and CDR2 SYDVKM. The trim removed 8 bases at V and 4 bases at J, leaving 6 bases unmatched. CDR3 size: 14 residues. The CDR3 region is CASAFSGSYNEQFF. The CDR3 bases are TGTGCCAGCGCCTTTAGCGGGAGTTACAATGAGCAGTTCTTC.

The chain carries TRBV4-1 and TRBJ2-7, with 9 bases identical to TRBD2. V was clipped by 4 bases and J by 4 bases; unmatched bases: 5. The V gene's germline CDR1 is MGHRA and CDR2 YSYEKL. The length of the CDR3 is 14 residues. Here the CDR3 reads CASSLAGDGYEQYF. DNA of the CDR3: TGCGCCAGCAGCCTAGCGGGAGACGGGTACGAGCAGTACTTC.

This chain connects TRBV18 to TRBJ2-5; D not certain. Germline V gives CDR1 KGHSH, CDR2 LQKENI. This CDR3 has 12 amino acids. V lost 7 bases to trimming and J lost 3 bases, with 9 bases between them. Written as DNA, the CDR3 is TGTGCCAGCTGTGCTCGGGAAGAGACCCAGTACTTC. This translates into CASCAREETQYF.

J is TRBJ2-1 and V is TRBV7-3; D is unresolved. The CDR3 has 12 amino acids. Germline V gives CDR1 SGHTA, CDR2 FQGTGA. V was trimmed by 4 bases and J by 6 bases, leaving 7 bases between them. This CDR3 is CASSSGSNEQFF. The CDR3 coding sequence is TGTGCCAGCAGCTCCGGTTCCAATGAGCAGTTCTTC.

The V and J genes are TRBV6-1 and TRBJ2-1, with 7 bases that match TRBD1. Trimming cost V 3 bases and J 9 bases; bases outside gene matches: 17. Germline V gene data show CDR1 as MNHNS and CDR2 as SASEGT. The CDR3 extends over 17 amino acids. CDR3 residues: CASSDPFLTGYAGEQFF. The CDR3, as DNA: TGTGCCAGCAGTGATCCCTTTCTGACAGGGTATGCCGGTGAGCAGTTCTTC.

The chain's CDR3 is CASLRGGGAGELFF. The CDR3 DNA is TGTGCCAGCCTACGGGGGGGAGGGGCCGGGGAGCTGTTTTTT. The chain recombines TRBV6-5 with TRBJ2-2; 8 bases agree with TRBD2. Per the germline V gene, CDR1 is MNHEY and CDR2 is SVGAGI. CDR3 length equals 14 residues. Losses at the gene ends were 8 bases for V and 6 bases for J; bases not matched to a gene: 8.

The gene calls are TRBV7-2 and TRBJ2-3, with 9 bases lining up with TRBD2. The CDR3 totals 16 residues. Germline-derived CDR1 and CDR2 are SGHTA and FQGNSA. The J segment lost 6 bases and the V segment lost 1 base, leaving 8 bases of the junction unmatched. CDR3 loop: CASSLVAGAGGDTQYF. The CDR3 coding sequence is TGTGCCAGCAGCTTAGTAGCGGGAGCGGGTGGGGATACGCAGTATTTT.

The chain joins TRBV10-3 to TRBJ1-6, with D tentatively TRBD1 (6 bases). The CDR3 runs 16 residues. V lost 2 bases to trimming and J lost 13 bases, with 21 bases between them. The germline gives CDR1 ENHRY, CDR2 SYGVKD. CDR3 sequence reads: CAISERALQGLGPLHF. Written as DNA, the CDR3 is TGTGCCATCAGTGAGCGAGCACTACAGGGTCTCGGGCCCCTCCACTTT.

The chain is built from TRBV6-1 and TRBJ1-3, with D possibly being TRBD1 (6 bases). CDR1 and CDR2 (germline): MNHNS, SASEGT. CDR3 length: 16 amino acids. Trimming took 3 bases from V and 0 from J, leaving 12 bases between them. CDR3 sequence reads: CASSDRGQYSGNTIYF. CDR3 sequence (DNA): TGTGCCAGCAGTGACCGAGGACAGTACTCTGGAAACACCATATATTTT.

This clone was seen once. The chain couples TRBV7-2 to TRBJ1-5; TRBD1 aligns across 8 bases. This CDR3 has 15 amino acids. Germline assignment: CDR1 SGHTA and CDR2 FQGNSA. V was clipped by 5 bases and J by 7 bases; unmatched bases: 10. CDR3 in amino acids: CASSALQGAEQPQHF. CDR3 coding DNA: TGTGCCAGCAGCGCCCTCCAGGGGGCCGAGCAGCCCCAGCATTTT.